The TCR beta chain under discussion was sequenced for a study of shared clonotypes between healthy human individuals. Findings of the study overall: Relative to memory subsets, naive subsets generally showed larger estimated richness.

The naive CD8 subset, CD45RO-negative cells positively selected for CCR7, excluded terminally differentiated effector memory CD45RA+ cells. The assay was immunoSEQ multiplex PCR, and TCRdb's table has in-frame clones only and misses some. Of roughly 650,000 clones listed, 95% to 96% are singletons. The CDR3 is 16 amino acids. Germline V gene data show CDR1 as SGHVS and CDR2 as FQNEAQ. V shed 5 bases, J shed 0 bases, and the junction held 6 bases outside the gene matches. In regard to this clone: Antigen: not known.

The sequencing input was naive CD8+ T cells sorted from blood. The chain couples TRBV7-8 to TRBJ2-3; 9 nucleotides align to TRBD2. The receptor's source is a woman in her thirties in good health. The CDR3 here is CASSSGLAPSTDTQYF. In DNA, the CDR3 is TGTGCCAGCAGCAGCGGACTAGCGCCTAGCACAGATACGCAGTATTTT. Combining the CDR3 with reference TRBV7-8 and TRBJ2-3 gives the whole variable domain GAGVSQSPRYKVAKRGQDVALRCDPISGHVSLFWYQQALGQGPEFLTYFQNEAQLDKSGLPSDRFFAERPEGSVSTLKIQRTQQEDSAVYLCASSSGLAPSTDTQYFGPGTRLTVL.